This T cell receptor (beta chain) is drawn from a study of shared clonotypes between healthy human individuals. Assay used: immunoSEQ multiplex PCR; TCRdb lists only in-frame clones, some missing. The sample includes around 600,000 clones, 85% to 95% of them seen just once. Naivety among CD8 cells was defined by CD45RO negativity and positive CCR7 selection, thereby excluding terminally differentiated effector memory CD45RA+ cells. With 7 bases removed from V and 9 bases from J, the gap between germline ends came to 16 bases. Germline V CDR1 and CDR2: MGHDK, SYGVNS. This CDR3 is built from 14 residues.

The rearrangement links TRBV25-1 to TRBJ1-6, with D tentatively TRBD1 (5 bases). This clonotype was obtained from a woman in her 30s in good health. The sequencing sample was made of naive CD8+ T cells sorted from blood. CDR3 sequence reads: CASTSGLWGSPLHF. For the CDR3, the DNA is TGTGCCAGCACCTCGGGACTATGGGGTTCACCCCTCCACTTT.